This TCR beta chain stems from a study of cytomegalovirus exposure and HLA in healthy donors. The repertoire was sequenced with immunoSEQ multiplex PCR; TCRdb's copy has only in-frame clones and lacks some. This sample has about 280,000 clones; approximately 83% occur once, and the top ten carry 1%. Per the germline V gene, CDR1 is SNHLY and CDR2 is FYNNEI. The CDR3 runs 15 residues. Trimming took 3 bases from V and 5 from J; bases not matched to a gene: 10. The rearrangement joins TRBV2 to TRBJ2-7; 7 bases map to TRBD2. This receptor was taken from a woman aged 18-29 years in good health and CMV-seronegative. Sequences were obtained from PBMCs. The CDR3 nucleotides read TGTGCCAGCAGTGAGTTCGGCGGGAGCAACCACGAGCAGTACTTC. Protein: CASSEFGGSNHEQYF.